This record covers a single T cell receptor beta chain. There is no known antigen for this receptor. No clone much larger than this one lies a single base away; base qualities are absent. The method was the immunoSEQ multiplex PCR assay. The multiplex PCR relied on a mix of 60 forward primers for TCR Vbeta segments and 13 reverse primers for TCR Jbeta segments. A multiplex PCR assay on genomic DNA amplified the CDR3 region of rearranged TCR beta genes. The amplified TCR beta libraries were sequenced on the Illumina HiSeq System as 87-base-pair reads. As for how the authors treated the data: A later analysis counted approximately 74 million unique TCR beta chains across the roughly 700 repertoires, and approximately 11 million of these chains were shared by at least two donors. A nearest-neighbor algorithm error-corrected the raw reads and collapsed the reads into unique sequences, merging closely related sequences to remove PCR and sequencing errors. Alignment of CDR3 sequences to IMGT reference sequences was used to assign V, D and J gene segments. For a sequence to be retained, at least a six-nucleotide match to both a V gene segment and a J gene segment was required. Rearrangements were called productive when the CDR3 lacked stop codons and stayed in frame with V and J; all others were non-productive. Following IMGT convention, CDR3 was defined as the stretch from the second conserved V-encoded cysteine up to the conserved J-encoded phenylalanine. Sequences without an unambiguous match to a single V gene segment were excluded from the earlier analysis of 500 to 700 of the donors. In an earlier analysis of about 590 of the donors, a V segment was called functional when productive rearrangements were above 56.7%, and segregating when the standard deviation between donors exceeded 5%. A statistical classification framework was built to diagnose cytomegalovirus status from the catalog of TCR beta chain sequences. V and J gene assignment, in a later analysis, came from comparing TCR nucleotide sequences with IMGT/GENE-DB human TR gene sequences. The TCRdist pipeline was used in a later analysis to assign CDR3 sequences and most-parsimonious VDJ recombination scenarios. In a later analysis, each TCR beta chain was defined by its CDR3 amino acid sequence together with its V-gene family, and reads without a unique V-gene family were excluded. To address suspected cross-contamination and a sequencing artifact, a later analysis removed 592 highly shared, low-generation-probability nucleotide sequences. A later analysis calculated a clonal expansion index for each public chain from normalized within-repertoire ranks of inferred template counts. In a later analysis, generation probabilities were computed using a VDJ recombination model fitted to out-of-frame rearrangements, and the results were checked against IGoR. A later analysis scored TCR-TCR, TCR-HLA and TCR-CMV co-occurrence with hypergeometric tests, applying a repertoire-size bias correction to TCR pairs. A later analysis estimated false discovery rates by permuting HLA or CMV assignments 20 times. In a later analysis, co-occurring TCRs were grouped with DBSCAN, and TCRdist sequence similarity was added when clustering was performed within HLA-allele-positive subsets. Co-occurrence clustering excluded repertoires with fewer than 30,000 or more than 120,000 public chains, plus five with anomalous nucleotide sharing. Here the immuneACCESS table is served through TCRdb, limited to in-frame sequences with V and J called. Missing clones are a known gap in these copies; in checked studies unresolved V genes cover under half, and the rest lacks a known reason. The DNA gave D and trimming, while V, J and clone size come from that table. The sample records over 120,000 clones, around 80% of which are singletons. The top ten clones comprise under 10% of the sample.

This entry comes from a study of cytomegalovirus exposure and HLA in healthy donors (dated by TCRdb to 2015 to 2018). The study in broad terms: According to an earlier analysis of a few hundred of the donors, some 180 million T cells yielded over 100 million unique TCR beta sequences and 250 to 350 Gb of sequence data. Roughly 300 gigabases of sequencing data and around 88 million unique TCR sequences made up an early release that covered nearly 650 HLA-typed donors. Of the roughly 430 genotyped donors, approximately 83% fell in the genetic ancestry cluster associated with self-reported Caucasian donors. The study aimed to test whether cataloging public T cell receptors could reveal signatures of past pathogen exposure. The study profiled the T cell repertoires of 550 to 700 subjects by immunosequencing and related them to cytomegalovirus serostatus. Along with the approximately 700-subject first cohort, a separate validation cohort of over 90 different subjects was used. To predict cytomegalovirus infection status, the study brought together high-throughput TCR immunosequencing, statistical association of individual TCRs with disease status, and machine learning. A later analysis re-examined previously published TCR beta repertoires from roughly 650 donors and added high-resolution HLA genotyping to investigate patterns of TCR occurrence. The later analysis used no new phenotypic data to find candidate immune exposures, relying instead on TCR beta sequences and their occurrence across donors. An earlier analysis of approximately 630 of the donors applied high-throughput TCR beta sequencing to assess whether each TCR beta V gene segment acted as functional or pseudogenic. Donor age, sex, ethnicity and CMV serostatus were compiled together with the repertoire data. A later genetic analysis took genome-wide SNP genotypes for about 65% of the 666 donors and used that subset as a discovery cohort. Every discovery cohort repertoire had been produced on one sequencing platform. HLA typing included class I and class II loci at four-digit resolution. Typing coverage varied by locus: roughly 629-640 donors for A, B, C, DRB1 and DQB1; under 550 for DQA1; approximately 570 for DPA1; roughly 470 for DPB1. Five DR-DQ haplotypes were treated as single units for association and clustering because of strong linkage in the cohort. Across 300 to 400 genotyped donors of the cohort, an average of approximately 240,000 unique TCR beta nucleotide sequences per donor were sequenced, and approximately 17% of those sequences were non-productive.

As encoded in the germline V gene, CDR1 is SGHAT while CDR2 is FQNNGV. Counted from cysteine to phenylalanine, this CDR3 has 14 amino acids. Only CDR3 DNA remains: 42 bases, in frame from the first base. The junction shows trimming of 5 bases on V and 0 bases on J, and the gene matches do not reach 3 bases of it. The cohort was made up of under 800 healthy bone marrow donors. At the time of sampling, every cohort member was nominally healthy, though immune exposures that went unrecorded were likely present. The donor tested CMV seropositive, placing the donor among the 290 or so seropositive members of the cohort. A peripheral blood sample was collected from each donor, and TCR beta sequencing was performed on peripheral blood mononuclear cells. Genomic DNA extraction from the blood cell samples was performed with the Qiagen DNeasy Blood Extraction Kit. Paper-wide results and their limitations: The cohort was sequenced for TCR beta chains only, and without alpha or paired-chain data the features that could be detected were limited. A later genetic analysis associated a missense DCLRE1C variant with V-gene and J-gene trimming of TCR beta chains, and an independent cohort replicated the association. Specific HLA alleles were associated with 18,000 or so TCR beta sequences at a false discovery rate of 0.05 in a later analysis. A later analysis found that TCR association rates varied across HLA loci, with DRB1 alleles showing the most associated TCRs and HLA-C alleles the fewest. Strong co-occurrence of HLA alleles, especially DR and DQ, made assigning TCR associations to individual alleles difficult. In a later analysis, several top co-occurrence clusters were reported to appear linked to parvovirus B19, influenza, CMV and Epstein-Barr virus. Compared with equally common non-associated chains, HLA-associated TCR beta chains in a later analysis were more clonally expanded and had lower generation probabilities. The sequencing pipeline was judged likely to have produced a cluster of highly shared sequence variants as a technical artifact. In vitro tests confirmed that a few of the cytomegalovirus-associated TCR beta chains recognize cytomegalovirus antigens. Because counts were too low, roughly 17 rarely observed V segments, including chromosome 9 orphons, were left out of the earlier analysis of 587 of the donors. In an earlier analysis of about 540 of the donors, most TCR beta V segments were observed in productive rearrangements about 87% or about 30% of the time, broadly matching IMGT annotations. According to the authors, the approach could potentially be generalized to other disease states and immunological phenotypes. The study gave a list of some 150 TCR beta chains associated with cytomegalovirus. A later analysis found that most CMV-associated TCR beta chains appeared HLA-restricted, with HLA associations seemingly driven largely by CMV exposure. In both the original and validation cohorts, the classifier was reported to diagnose cytomegalovirus status with high specificity and sensitivity. A later genetic analysis reported fewer N-insertions in productive TCRs among donors in an Asian-associated ancestry cluster than the roughly 670-donor mean. Most TCR sequences were observed very rarely across donors, whereas some public TCRs were present in many individuals. Because HLA typing was unavailable for some donors at each locus, only the typed subset was used in association tests. A further reported finding was that TCR beta sequences accurately predicted the HLA-A and HLA-B alleles for most subjects in the first cohort. Linkage disequilibrium might explain the correlated functional status among segregating V segments, but an unknown experimental factor could not be ruled out. Sequencing depth was assumed to be roughly uniform across donors in the presence/absence analyses, though that assumption may not hold. Immune exposure information for the cohort was limited to CMV serostatus. Some IMGT-functional V segments, including TRBV6-2 and TRBV6-3, could not be distinguished by the 87-base-pair reads and were therefore excluded.

The sequenced material came from PBMCs. The TCR was taken from a woman in her sixties in good health and CMV-seropositive. The receptor chain draws on TRBV11-2 and TRBJ1-1; 7 bases in between match TRBD1. CDR3 reads: CASSVGQMNTEAFF. In nucleotides, the sequence is TGTGCCAGCAGCGTGGGACAGATGAACACTGAAGCTTTCTTT.